Listed here are 22 T cell receptor beta chains from one sample, sequenced in a study of shared clonotypes between healthy human individuals. Repertoires were generated with immunoSEQ multiplex PCR, while TCRdb's copy carries only in-frame clones and drops some. There are about 750,000 clones in the sample; 80% to 95% occur only once, and approximately 25% lies in the top ten. Naive-designated CD8 cells lacked CD45RO, were positively enriched for CCR7, and omitted terminally differentiated effector memory CD45RA+ cells. The sample consisted of naive CD8+ T cells sorted from blood. These receptors were taken from a man aged 30 to 39 in good health.

V is TRBV5-1 and J is TRBJ2-7; possibly TRBD2 for D (7 bases). Deletions cut 0 bases from V and 5 bases from J, with 18 bases between. Per the germline V gene, CDR1 is SGHRS and CDR2 is YFSETQ. The CDR3 loop spans 16 amino acids. Here the CDR3 reads CASSLESSGGYHEQYF. The CDR3 region has the DNA TGCGCCAGCAGCTTGGAATCTTCGGGGGGCTACCACGAGCAGTACTTC.

The chain's CDR3 is CATSRAAPNTEAFF. The CDR3 DNA reads TGTGCCACCAGCAGAGCGGCACCGAACACTGAAGCTTTCTTT. The rearrangement uses TRBV15 and TRBJ1-1; D ambiguous. V lost 1 base, J lost 1 base, and 7 bases lay in between. Per germline, CDR1 LNHNV and CDR2 YYDKDF (reference sequence). The CDR3 extends over 14 amino acids.

V and J are TRBV10-2 and TRBJ2-1; D could derive from TRBD1 or TRBD2 (6 bases each). With 7 bases removed from V and 10 bases from J, the gap between germline ends came to 14 bases. Looked up from germline, CDR1 is WSHSY and CDR2 is SAAADI. The length of the CDR3 is 12 residues. CDR3 sequence (DNA): TGCGCCAGCACAAACGGGGGCGACGAGCAGTTCTTC. It yields the protein CASTNGGDEQFF.

This chain links TRBV7-2 with TRBJ2-5; D is perhaps TRBD2 (5 bases). The germline gives CDR1 SGHTA, CDR2 FQGNSA. V lost 6 bases to trimming and J lost 5 bases, with 13 bases between them. This CDR3 comprises 13 residues. The CDR3 DNA sequence: TGTGCCAGCAGTCTTCGGAGGACGGAGACCCAGTACTTC. Translating it yields CASSLRRTETQYF.

The chain links TRBV6-5 to TRBJ2-3, with 8 positions matching TRBD1. Germline lookup yields CDR1 MNHEY and CDR2 SVGAGI. V dropped 9 bases and J dropped 5; count of bases not matched to a gene: 7. The CDR3 covers 13 residues. CDR3 protein: CASLGQGRDTQYF. DNA for the CDR3: TGTGCCAGTCTCGGACAGGGAAGAGATACGCAGTATTTT.

The chain employs TRBV6-6 and TRBJ1-1; 8 nucleotides line up with TRBD1. V lost 4 bases and J lost 0; bases outside the gene matches: 4. Germline V gene data show CDR1 as MNHNY and CDR2 as SVGAGI (reference sequence). This CDR3 has 15 amino acids. CDR3 region: CASSSRQGMNTEAFF. The CDR3, as DNA: TGTGCCAGCAGTTCGAGACAGGGGATGAACACTGAAGCTTTCTTT.

The chain couples TRBV28 to TRBJ1-1, with D tentatively TRBD1 (5 bases). This CDR3 is built from 15 residues. V was trimmed by 3 bases and J by 0 bases, leaving 11 bases between them. CDR1 MDHEN and CDR2 SYDVKM come from the germline V gene. The CDR3 region is CASSFDREMNTEAFF. The CDR3 DNA reads TGTGCCAGCAGTTTTGACAGAGAGATGAACACTGAAGCTTTCTTT.

This chain connects TRBV29-1 to TRBJ2-1; 9 bases match TRBD1. V lost 3 bases to trimming and J lost 7 bases; unmatched junction nucleotides: 7. Germline CDR1 and CDR2: SQVTM and ANQGSEA. This CDR3 contains 14 residues. The DNA of the CDR3 is TGCAGCGTTGAGTGGACAGGGGTAGGGAATGAGCAGTTCTTC. Its protein product is CSVEWTGVGNEQFF.

The V gene is TRBV13, the J gene TRBJ2-7; D might be TRBD2 (5 bases). Germline V gene lookup returns CDR1 PRHDT and CDR2 FYEKMQ (reference sequence). Trimming removed 5 bases at V and 6 bases at J, with 17 bases between. The CDR3 consists of 14 residues. The CDR3, as DNA: TGTGCCAGCAGCGAAATGAGGGAGTCTCTCGAGCAGTACTTC. This encodes CASSEMRESLEQYF.

The chain recombines TRBV6-6 with TRBJ2-1; 13 bases agree with TRBD2. The CDR3 has 16 residues. J gave up 7 bases and V 0 bases, and 3 bases lay outside the gene matches. Germline CDR1 is MNHNY and CDR2 is SVGAGI (reference sequence). CDR3 region: CASSYSGTSGTNEQFF. The CDR3 DNA is TGTGCCAGCAGTTACTCGGGGACTAGCGGGACGAATGAGCAGTTCTTC.

J is TRBJ1-5 and V is TRBV7-9; D ambiguous. The CDR3 contains 12 residues. The germline gives CDR1 SEHNR, CDR2 FQNEAQ (reference sequence). Trimming cost V 5 bases and J 3 bases, with 5 bases left between them. The CDR3 reads CASSRANQPQHF. The CDR3 region has the DNA TGTGCCAGCAGCAGAGCCAATCAGCCCCAGCATTTT.

In nucleotides, the CDR3 is TGTGCCAGCAGCGTAGCTGGACGGGACTATGGCTACACCTTC. Residues: CASSVAGRDYGYTF. This chain links TRBV9 with TRBJ1-2; no clear D gene. CDR3 length: 14 amino acids. In germline, CDR1 is SGDLS, CDR2 YYNGEE. The ends were cut back, 0 bases at V and 3 bases at J, with 9 bases in the middle. The full variable domain, completed using reference TRBV9 and TRBJ1-2, is DSGVTQTPKHLITATGQRVTLRCSPRSGDLSVYWYQQSLDQGLQFLIQYYNGEERAKGNILERFSAQQFPDLHSELNLSSLELGDSALYFCASSVAGRDYGYTFGSGTRLTVV.

The J gene is TRBJ1-1, the V gene TRBV30; 9 nucleotides match TRBD1. With 7 bases clipped from V and 5 bases from J, the junction kept 11 bases outside the gene matches. Per germline, CDR1 GTSNPN and CDR2 SVGIG (reference sequence). The CDR3 runs to 14 residues. The chain's CDR3 is CASTSDRGDTEAFF. For the CDR3, the DNA is TGTGCCTCAACCTCGGACAGGGGAGATACTGAAGCTTTCTTT. Variable domain in full (rest from reference TRBV30 and TRBJ1-1): SQTIHQWPATLVQPVGSPLSLECTVEGTSNPNLYWYRQAAGRGLQLLFYSVGIGQISSEVPQNLSASRPQDRQFILSSKKLLLSDSGFYLCASTSDRGDTEAFFGQGTRLTVV.

V and J are TRBV29-1 and TRBJ2-1, with 9 nucleotides matching TRBD1. The CDR3 is 15 residues long. CDR1 and CDR2 from the germline V gene are SQVTM and ANQGSEA. V shed 4 bases and J 4 bases; nucleotides not matched to a gene: 8. The DNA of the CDR3 is TGCAGCGTTGTACCCCGGGACAGGGAGTACAATGAGCAGTTCTTC. This encodes CSVVPRDREYNEQFF.

The chain uses TRBV5-1 and TRBJ2-3, with D possibly being TRBD2 (6 bases). This CDR3 region has 17 residues. The V end was cut by 0 bases, the J end by 1 base, with 15 bases between. Germline CDR1 reads SGHRS; CDR2 reads YFSETQ. The CDR3 DNA is TGCGCCAGCAGCTTGGGGGGCGCACTAGCAGGCACAGATACGCAGTATTTT. It encodes CASSLGGALAGTDTQYF.

V is TRBV6-4 and J is TRBJ2-2; no reliable D call. V lost 1 base to trimming and J lost 7 bases, with 4 bases between them. The CDR3 consists of 12 residues. CDR1 and CDR2 from the germline V gene are MRHNA and SNTAGT. CDR3 residues: CASSDYGGELFF. Here the CDR3 DNA reads TGTGCCAGCAGTGACTATGGCGGGGAGCTGTTTTTT.

The rearrangement uses TRBV7-9 and TRBJ2-1, with D maybe TRBD2 (5 bases). V shed 0 bases and J shed 7 bases, with 10 bases lying between them. Germline loops: CDR1 SEHNR, CDR2 FQNEAQ (reference sequence). This CDR3 has 14 residues. CDR3 region: CASSLAWERNEQFF. In nucleotides, the CDR3 is TGTGCCAGCAGCTTAGCGTGGGAGCGGAATGAGCAGTTCTTC.

This rearrangement joins TRBV5-4 to TRBJ2-7; 10 nucleotides align to TRBD2. Per germline, CDR1 SGHNT and CDR2 YYREEE (reference sequence). CDR3 size: 15 residues. Trimming at V came to 0 bases and at J to 2 bases, leaving 2 bases not matched to a gene. The CDR3 loop is CASSLALAGAYEQYF. The CDR3 coding sequence is TGTGCCAGCAGCTTGGCCCTAGCGGGAGCCTACGAGCAGTACTTC.

This chain uses TRBV5-1 with TRBJ2-1, with 10 bases that match TRBD2. V shed 1 base, J shed 1 base, and the junction held 8 bases outside the gene matches. The CDR3 sequence is 18 residues long. Germline assignment: CDR1 SGHRS and CDR2 YFSETQ. The CDR3 coding sequence is TGCGCCAGCAGCTTGAACCCCGAGCGGGAGGGTTCCTACAATGAGCAGTTCTTC. It translates to CASSLNPEREGSYNEQFF.

The chain uses TRBV7-6 and TRBJ1-4, with D hard to call. This CDR3 comprises 14 residues. V was cut by 5 bases and J by 6 bases, with 13 bases left in between. Looked up from germline, CDR1 is SGHVS and CDR2 is FNYEAQ. CDR3 sequence: CASSRLSGDEKLFF. The CDR3 bases are TGTGCCAGCAGCCGGCTTTCCGGGGATGAAAAACTGTTTTTT.

The V call is TRBV6-1, the J call TRBJ2-7, with 9 positions matching TRBD1. In germline, CDR1 is MNHNS, CDR2 SASEGT. This CDR3 has 14 amino acids. V lost 5 bases and J lost 4; bases outside the gene matches: 6. The CDR3 region has the DNA TGTGCCAGCAGTCGTAACAGGGGGCAGTACGAGCAGTACTTC. Translating gives CASSRNRGQYEQYF.

V usage is TRBV5-4 and J usage is TRBJ1-2; a possible D gene is TRBD1 (5 bases). The V gene's germline CDR1 is SGHNT and CDR2 YYREEE (reference sequence). The CDR3 has 14 amino acids. V lost 2 bases to trimming and J lost 3 bases, with 11 bases between them. This CDR3 is CASSLRGSDYGYTF. The CDR3 DNA sequence: TGTGCCAGCAGCTTAAGGGGCAGCGACTATGGCTACACCTTC.